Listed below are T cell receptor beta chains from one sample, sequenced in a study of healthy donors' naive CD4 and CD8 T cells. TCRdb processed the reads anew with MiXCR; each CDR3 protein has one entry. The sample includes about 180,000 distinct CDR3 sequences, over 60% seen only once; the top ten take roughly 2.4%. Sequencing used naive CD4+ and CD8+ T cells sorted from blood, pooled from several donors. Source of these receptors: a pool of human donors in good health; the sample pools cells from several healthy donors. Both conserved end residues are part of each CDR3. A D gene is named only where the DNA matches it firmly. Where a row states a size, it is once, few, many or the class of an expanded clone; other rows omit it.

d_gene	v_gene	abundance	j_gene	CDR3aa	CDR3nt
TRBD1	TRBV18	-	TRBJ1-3	CASSRPGQGTGNTIYF	TGTGCCAGCTCACGGCCGGGACAGGGTACGGGAAACACCATATATTTT
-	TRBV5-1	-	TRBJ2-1	CASSSTGSPSDEQFF	TGCGCCAGCAGCTCGACCGGGTCCCCATCGGATGAACAGTTCTTC
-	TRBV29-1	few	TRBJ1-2	CSVLGEYGYTF	TGCAGCGTACTGGGGGAATATGGCTACACCTTC
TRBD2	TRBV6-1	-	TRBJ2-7	CASSLEGLPLYEQYF	TGTGCCAGCAGCCTTGAGGGACTACCCCTCTACGAGCAGTACTTC
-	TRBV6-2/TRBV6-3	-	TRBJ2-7	CATNDRDASSYEQYF	TGTGCCACCAATGACCGGGACGCCAGCTCCTACGAGCAGTACTTC
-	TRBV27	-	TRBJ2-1	CASSLVEKGVSYNEQFF	TGTGCCAGCAGTTTAGTCGAGAAAGGGGTATCCTACAATGAGCAGTTCTTC
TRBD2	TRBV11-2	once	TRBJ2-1	CASTPSGASGSYEQFF	TGTGCCAGCACCCCTAGCGGAGCTAGCGGGAGCTATGAGCAGTTCTTC
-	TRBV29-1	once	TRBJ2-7	CSVEGGHEQYF	TGCAGCGTTGAAGGAGGCCACGAGCAGTACTTC
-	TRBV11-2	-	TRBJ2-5	CASSLEGASETQYF	TGTGCCAGCAGCTTGGAGGGGGCTTCGGAGACCCAGTACTTC
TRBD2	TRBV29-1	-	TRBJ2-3	CSVPKGTSGRWDTDTQYF	TGCAGCGTCCCAAAGGGGACTAGCGGGAGATGGGACACAGATACGCAGTATTTT
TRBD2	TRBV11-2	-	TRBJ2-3	CASSLATSGTDTQYF	TGTGCCAGCAGCTTAGCGACTAGCGGCACAGATACGCAGTATTTT
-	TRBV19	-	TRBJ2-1	CASSVEGSMVNHEQFF	TGTGCCAGTAGTGTTGAAGGGAGTATGGTCAATCATGAGCAGTTCTTC
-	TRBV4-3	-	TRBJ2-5	CASSQDKGAKRGETQYF	TGCGCCAGCAGCCAAGATAAGGGCGCGAAAAGGGGAGAGACCCAGTACTTC
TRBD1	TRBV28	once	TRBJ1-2	CASNYLDRGKYAVDGYTF	TGTGCCAGCAACTACCTGGACAGGGGGAAGTACGCTGTGGATGGCTACACCTTC
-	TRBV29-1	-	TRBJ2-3	CSVAIGPTMYF	TGCAGCGTTGCCATTGGCCCGACGATGTATTTT
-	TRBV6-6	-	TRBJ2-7	CASLEGVGALYEQYF	TGTGCCAGTCTTGAGGGGGTAGGGGCCCTCTACGAGCAGTACTTC
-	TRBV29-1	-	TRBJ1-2	CSAPSAGPAGDYGYTF	TGCAGCGCACCGTCTGCCGGTCCAGCAGGGGACTATGGCTACACCTTC
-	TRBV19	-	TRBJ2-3	CARVPVRWPRDTQYF	TGTGCCAGGGTCCCGGTTAGATGGCCGAGGGATACGCAGTATTTT
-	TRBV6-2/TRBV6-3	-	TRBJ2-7	CASSPVGEVTYEQYF	TGTGCCAGCTCCCCCGTTGGGGAAGTGACCTACGAGCAGTACTTC
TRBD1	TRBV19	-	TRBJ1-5	CASSLGRTGGHQPQHF	TGTGCCAGTAGTCTGGGCCGGACAGGGGGCCATCAGCCCCAGCATTTT
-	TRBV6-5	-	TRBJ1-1	CATGTPNTEAFF	TGTGCCACCGGGACACCAAACACTGAAGCTTTCTTT
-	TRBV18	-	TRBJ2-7	CASSPGPVREQYF	TGTGCCAGCTCACCAGGGCCGGTGAGAGAGCAGTACTTC
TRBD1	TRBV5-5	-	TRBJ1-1	CASSLNRGGNTEAFF	TGTGCCAGCAGCCTAAACAGGGGCGGGAACACTGAAGCTTTCTTT